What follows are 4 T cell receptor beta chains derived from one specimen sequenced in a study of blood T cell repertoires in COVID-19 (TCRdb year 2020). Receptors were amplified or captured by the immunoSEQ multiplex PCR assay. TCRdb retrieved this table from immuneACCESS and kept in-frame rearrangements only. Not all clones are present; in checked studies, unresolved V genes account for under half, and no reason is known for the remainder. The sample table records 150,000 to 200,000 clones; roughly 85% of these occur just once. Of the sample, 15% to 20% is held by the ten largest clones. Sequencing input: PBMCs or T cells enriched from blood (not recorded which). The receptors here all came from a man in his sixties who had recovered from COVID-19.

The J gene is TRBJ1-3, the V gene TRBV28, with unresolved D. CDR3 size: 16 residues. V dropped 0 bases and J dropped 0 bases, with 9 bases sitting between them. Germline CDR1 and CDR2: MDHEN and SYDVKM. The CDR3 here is CASSLWERSSGNTIYF. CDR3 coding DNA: TGTGCCAGCAGTTTATGGGAGCGGTCCTCTGGAAACACCATATATTTT.

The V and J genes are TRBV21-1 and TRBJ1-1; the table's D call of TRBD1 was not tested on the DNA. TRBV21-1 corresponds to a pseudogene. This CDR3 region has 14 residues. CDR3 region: CASSYQGRGVEAFF. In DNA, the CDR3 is TGTGCCAGCAGCTACCAGGGTAGAGGTGTTGAAGCTTTCTTT.

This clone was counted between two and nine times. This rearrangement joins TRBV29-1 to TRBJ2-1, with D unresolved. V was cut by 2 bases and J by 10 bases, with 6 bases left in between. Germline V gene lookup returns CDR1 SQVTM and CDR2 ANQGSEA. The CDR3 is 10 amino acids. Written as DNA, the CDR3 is TGCAGCGTTGAAAACACCGAGCAGTTCTTC. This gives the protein CSVENTEQFF.

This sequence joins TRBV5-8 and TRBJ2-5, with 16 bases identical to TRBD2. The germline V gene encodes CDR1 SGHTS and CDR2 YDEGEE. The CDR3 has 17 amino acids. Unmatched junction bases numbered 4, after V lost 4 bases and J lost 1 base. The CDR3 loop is CASSTGTSGGAQETQYF. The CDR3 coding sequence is TGTGCCAGCAGCACCGGGACTAGCGGGGGGGCCCAAGAGACCCAGTACTTC.